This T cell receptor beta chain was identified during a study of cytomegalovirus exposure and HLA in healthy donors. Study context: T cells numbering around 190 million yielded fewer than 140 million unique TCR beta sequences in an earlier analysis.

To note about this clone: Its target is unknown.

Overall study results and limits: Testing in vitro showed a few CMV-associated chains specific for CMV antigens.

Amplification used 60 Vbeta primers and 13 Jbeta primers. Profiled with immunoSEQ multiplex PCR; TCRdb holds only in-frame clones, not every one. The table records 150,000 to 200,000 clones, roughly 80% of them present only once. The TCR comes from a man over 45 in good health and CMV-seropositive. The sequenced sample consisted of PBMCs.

The CDR3 reads CAWSVRAGVWDTQYF. The CDR3 DNA sequence: TGTGCCTGGAGTGTACGCGCGGGAGTATGGGATACGCAGTATTTT. The chain couples TRBV30 to TRBJ2-3, with TRBD2 matching over 7 bases. Trimming removed 0 bases from V and 6 bases from J; junction bases left unmatched: 9. Germline loops: CDR1 GTSNPN, CDR2 SVGIG (reference sequence). This CDR3 comprises 15 residues.